This TCR beta chain comes out of a study of T cell changes during pregnancy in multiple sclerosis. This clone showed up just a few times. The data were produced by immunoSEQ multiplex PCR, yet TCRdb's version contains in-frame clones alone and is incomplete. This table holds about 85,000 clones, approximately 91% found once. The CDR3 totals 14 residues. V lost 1 base to trimming and J lost 4 bases, with 10 bases between them. In germline, CDR1 is SGHDN, CDR2 FVKESK. This material consisted of peripheral blood, taken in the first trimester of pregnancy. The source is a female donor with multiple sclerosis, enrolled in a pregnancy study. The gene calls are TRBV14 and TRBJ1-1; D gene ambiguous. DNA for the CDR3: TGTGCCAGCAGCCAAGTCATAGGAGGCACTGAAGCTTTCTTT. Translating gives CASSQVIGGTEAFF. The entire variable domain, with the rest obtained from reference TRBV14 and TRBJ1-1, is as follows: EAGVTQFPSHSVIEKGQTVTLRCDPISGHDNLYWYRRVMGKEIKFLLHFVKESKQDESGMPNNRFLAERTGGTYSTLKVQPAELEDSGVYFCASSQVIGGTEAFFGQGTRLTVV.